The 24 T cell receptor beta chains listed next were all sequenced from one sample in a study of T-cell memory formation after mild COVID-19. TCRdb redid the calling of the 5' RACE reads with MiXCR, one entry per CDR3 protein. The sample records fewer than 650,000 distinct CDR3 sequences, less than 25% being singletons. The sequenced material came from PBMCs or a T cell subset sorted from them (not recorded which). Source of these receptors: an adult woman who had mild COVID-19 (a few samples of this study predate the infection). Cell type and time point are not known.

This chain uses TRBV14 with TRBJ2-1, with D unresolved. Germline-derived CDR1 and CDR2 are SGHDN and FVKESK. V lost 4 bases and J lost 8, with 12 bases in between. The CDR3 totals 13 residues. The CDR3 reads CASSPYRYDEQFF. The CDR3 nucleotides are TGTGCCAGCAGCCCATATCGATATGATGAGCAGTTCTTC.

This chain joins TRBV7-6 and TRBJ2-3; D is possibly TRBD2 (5 bases). V dropped 5 bases and J dropped 6 bases, with 21 bases sitting between them. Germline assignment: CDR1 SGHVS and CDR2 FNYEAQ. This CDR3 has 16 residues. The DNA for the CDR3 is TGTGCCAGCAGCCAGCCGGACTCAGAGATTCCCGATACGCAGTATTTT. Protein sequence: CASSQPDSEIPDTQYF.

The chain uses TRBV15 and TRBJ2-7, with 13 bases aligning to TRBD2. V lost 2 bases, J lost 5 bases, and 9 bases stayed unmatched. CDR3 length: 17 residues. Germline loops: CDR1 LNHNV, CDR2 YYDKDF (reference sequence). CDR3 sequence reads: CATSRPPGLAGIHEQYF. The CDR3 DNA reads as TGTGCCACCAGCAGACCCCCGGGACTAGCGGGGATTCACGAGCAGTACTTC. Together with reference TRBV15 and TRBJ2-7, the CDR3 gives the full variable domain: DAMVIQNPRYQVTQFGKPVTLSCSQTLNHNVMYWYQQKSSQAPKLLFHYYDKDFNNEADTPDNFQSRRPNTSFCFLDIRSPGLGDTAMYLCATSRPPGLAGIHEQYFGPGTRLTVT.

V and J are TRBV7-3 and TRBJ1-2, with 7 bases that match TRBD1. CDR1 is SGHTA, CDR2 FQGTGA, per germline. Germline trimming cut 5 bases from V and 7 bases from J; bases unmatched to any gene: 16. This CDR3 is 16 amino acids long. The CDR3 DNA sequence: TGTGCCAGCAGCCCCGACAGGGCCCGGACCGGAACTGGCTACACCTTC. Translation gives CASSPDRARTGTGYTF.

The table lists this clonotype with a few counts. The chain carries TRBV7-9 and TRBJ2-5; D perhaps matches TRBD2 (5 bases). Germline V CDR1 and CDR2: SEHNR, FQNEAQ (reference sequence). Trimming removed 3 bases from V and 9 bases from J, with 8 bases in between. CDR3 length: 11 residues. The CDR3 protein is CASSFARAQYF. In DNA, the CDR3 is TGTGCCAGCAGCTTTGCGCGGGCCCAGTACTTC.

This sequence joins TRBV28 and TRBJ2-3; D perhaps matches TRBD2 (5 bases). V was clipped by 4 bases and J by 2 bases, with 10 bases between them. CDR3 length: 14 amino acids. In germline, CDR1 is MDHEN, CDR2 SYDVKM. The chain's CDR3 is CASSYGVITDTQYF. CDR3 sequence (DNA): TGTGCCAGCAGTTACGGGGTTATCACAGATACGCAGTATTTT.

The chain combines TRBV5-5 with TRBJ1-1, with D tentatively TRBD1 (5 bases). This CDR3 region has 14 residues. V was trimmed by 2 bases and J by 3 bases, leaving 11 bases between them. Germline V CDR1 and CDR2: SGHKS, YYEKEE (reference sequence). The CDR3 loop is CASSFFARDTEAFF. The DNA of the CDR3 is TGTGCCAGCAGCTTCTTCGCCAGGGACACTGAAGCTTTCTTT.

V is TRBV29-1 and J is TRBJ2-7; D call uncertain. This CDR3 spans 12 amino acids. CDR1 is SQVTM, CDR2 ANQGSEA, per germline. Trimming left V 1 base short and J 2 bases short, with 6 bases between. CDR3 residues: CSVEGSTYEQYF. Written as DNA, the CDR3 is TGCAGCGTTGAAGGCAGCACCTACGAGCAGTACTTC.

This clonotype appeared a few times. The chain employs TRBV12-3 or TRBV12-4 and TRBJ2-3; the D gene is possibly TRBD1 (6 bases). Between the trimmed V and J ends, which lost 1 base and 4 bases, there was a span of 12 bases. This CDR3 has 15 residues. The CDR3: CASSLGQAIADTQYF. The CDR3 DNA reads TGTGCCAGCAGTTTAGGACAGGCGATCGCAGATACGCAGTATTTT.

V is TRBV18 and J is TRBJ1-5; D possibly corresponds to TRBD1 (5 bases). V dropped 6 bases and J dropped 2 bases, with 11 bases sitting between them. CDR3 size: 14 residues. Germline CDR1 KGHSH, CDR2 LQKENI. The CDR3 DNA reads as TGTGCCAGCTCCGAGGGGCTGGGCAATCAGCCCCAGCATTTT. It codes for CASSEGLGNQPQHF.

This clonotype was counted a few times. For the CDR3, the DNA is TGCGCCAGCAGCCCCCAACGAGCGGACAGGTCACCAGAGACCCAGTACTTC. Residues: CASSPQRADRSPETQYF. V is TRBV4-1 and J is TRBJ2-5; 7 nucleotides align to TRBD1. The CDR3 runs to 17 residues. The germline gives CDR1 MGHRA, CDR2 YSYEKL. The V and J ends lost 4 bases and 4 bases, in that order; junction bases with no gene match: 15.

The chain joins TRBV7-9 to TRBJ2-7; D may be TRBD2 (5 bases). The CDR3 covers 13 residues. Trimming took 4 bases from V and 3 from J, leaving 10 bases between them. Germline-derived CDR1 and CDR2 are SEHNR and FQNEAQ (reference sequence). Written as DNA, the CDR3 is TGTGCCAGCAGCTCGTCGAGGGTCTACGAGCAGTACTTC. The encoded protein is CASSSSRVYEQYF.

This clonotype was observed a few times. This rearrangement joins TRBV7-9 to TRBJ2-7; the D gene is possibly TRBD2 (6 bases). V gave up 2 bases and J gave up 6 bases, with 17 bases separating them. Per the germline V gene, CDR1 is SEHNR and CDR2 is FQNEAQ (reference sequence). The CDR3 is 15 residues long. This chain's CDR3 is CASSLSPREKSEQYF. DNA for the CDR3: TGTGCCAGCAGCTTATCACCCCGGGAGAAAAGCGAGCAGTACTTC.

This clonotype has just a few counts. The CDR3 sequence: CAISPGGSTDTQYF. In DNA, the CDR3 is TGTGCCATCTCTCCGGGCGGTAGCACAGATACGCAGTATTTT. The chain links TRBV10-3 to TRBJ2-3; no clear D. V was shortened by 8 bases and J by 0 bases, with 12 bases between the two germline ends. The CDR3 has 14 residues. Germline assignment: CDR1 ENHRY and CDR2 SYGVKD.

The chain couples TRBV7-2 to TRBJ1-2; 9 bases line up with TRBD1. Germline assignment: CDR1 SGHTA and CDR2 FQGNSA. V shed 1 base, J shed 7 bases, and the junction held 1 base outside the gene matches. This CDR3 is built from 13 residues. DNA for the CDR3: TGTGCCAGCAGCTTAGGGGACAGGGCTGGCTACACCTTC. This translates into CASSLGDRAGYTF.

The chain is built from TRBV4-1 and TRBJ2-7; D possibly uses TRBD1 or TRBD2 (5 bases each). V lost 5 bases to trimming and J lost 5 bases, with 19 bases between them. Germline V lookup: CDR1 MGHRA, CDR2 YSYEKL. The CDR3 covers 15 residues. CDR3 DNA sequence: TGCGCCAGCAGCAGCCCCCCCCGGGGACGGGACGAGCAGTACTTC. This encodes CASSSPPRGRDEQYF.

In this sample, this clonotype turned up many times. The chain joins TRBV5-1 to TRBJ2-1; D unresolved. The CDR3 covers 11 residues. The V end lost 1 base, the J end lost 9 bases, and 5 bases lay between the germline ends. Germline CDR1 is SGHRS and CDR2 is YFSETQ. CDR3 DNA: TGCGCCAGCAGCTTGTTGGGTGAGCAGTTCTTC. It translates to CASSLLGEQFF.

In its sample, this clonotype was seen once. V gene TRBV6-1 combines with J gene TRBJ1-1; D unresolved. The CDR3 extends over 15 amino acids. The V and J ends lost 4 bases and 1 base respectively, with 13 bases between them. The germline gives CDR1 MNHNS, CDR2 SASEGT. CDR3 nucleotide sequence: TGTGCCAGCAGTGTCCGACAAAGGGCGAACACTGAAGCTTTCTTT. Translating gives CASSVRQRANTEAFF.

This clonotype was detected only a few times. V and J are TRBV27 and TRBJ2-7, with unresolved D. From germline, CDR1 is MNHEY and CDR2 SMNVEV (reference sequence). Trimming left V 6 bases short and J 2 bases short, with 17 bases between. This CDR3 comprises 15 residues. The CDR3 nucleotides are TGTGCCAGCAGCAAGGGTGGGTTCAGTACCTACGAGCAGTACTTC. It is translated as CASSKGGFSTYEQYF.

This clonotype came up a few times. V and J are TRBV29-1 and TRBJ2-7, with D perhaps TRBD1 (6 bases). This CDR3 region has 12 residues. Trimming left V 4 bases short and J 3 bases short, with 10 bases between. Germline CDR1 reads SQVTM; CDR2 reads ANQGSEA. The CDR3 nucleotides read TGCAGCGTTGGGGACACACTCTACGAGCAGTACTTC. It encodes CSVGDTLYEQYF.

The chain is built from TRBV2 and TRBJ2-3; the D gene is possibly TRBD2 (6 bases). Germline V gene lookup returns CDR1 SNHLY and CDR2 FYNNEI. The V end was cut by 3 bases, the J end by 0 bases, with 10 bases between. This CDR3 is built from 15 residues. The chain's CDR3 is CASSEQAGSTDTQYF. CDR3 sequence (DNA): TGTGCCAGCAGTGAGCAGGCGGGAAGCACAGATACGCAGTATTTT.

The rearrangement uses TRBV7-8 and TRBJ1-1, with D perhaps TRBD1 (5 bases). Trimming removed 2 bases at V and 1 base at J, with 17 bases between. The CDR3 runs 17 residues. CDR1 is SGHVS and CDR2 is FQNEAQ in the germline V gene. The CDR3 spells CASSLFGYGGRNTEAFF. The CDR3 DNA is TGTGCCAGCAGCTTATTTGGCTACGGGGGTAGGAACACTGAAGCTTTCTTT.

V and J are TRBV20-1 and TRBJ1-4; D is possibly TRBD1 (6 bases). The V and J ends lost 3 bases and 14 bases respectively, with 16 bases between them. The CDR3 extends over 12 amino acids. Looked up from germline, CDR1 is DFQATT and CDR2 is SNEGSKA (reference sequence). CDR3 bases: TGCAGTGCTAGGGAACTACAGGGCAGGCTGTTTTTT. Amino acids: CSARELQGRLFF.

In nucleotides, the CDR3 is TGTGCCAGTCGGGACGGTGATTCCTACAATGAGCAGTTCTTC. Translated: CASRDGDSYNEQFF. The chain carries TRBV19 and TRBJ2-1, with D perhaps given as TRBD1 or TRBD2 (5 bases each). Trimming left V 8 bases short and J 1 base short, with 12 bases between. The V gene's germline CDR1 is LNHDA and CDR2 SQIVND (reference sequence). The CDR3 sequence is 14 residues long.